The 8 T cell receptor beta chains below all came from one sample that was sequenced in a study of blood T cells in healthy people across ages. Then a second PCR, running roughly 6 to 11 cycles, was carried out with a sample-barcoded 5' primer and a J-beta primer mix. TCRdb itself ran the 5' RACE reads through MiXCR, one entry per CDR3 protein. Here the sample spans 1.5 million to 2 million distinct CDR3 sequences, more than 35% being singletons. The sample was blood. Every receptor here comes from a human donor in good health.

This clonotype was seen a few times. The rearrangement joins TRBV4-3 to TRBJ2-5; D gene unclear. The length of the CDR3 is 15 residues. Germline assignment: CDR1 LGHNA and CDR2 YSLEER. Trimming stripped 1 base from V and 0 bases from J, with 9 bases between. In nucleotides, the CDR3 is TGCGCCAGCAGCCAAGCCTACTTGTACCAAGAGACCCAGTACTTC. It yields the protein CASSQAYLYQETQYF.

The rearrangement uses TRBV5-1 and TRBJ2-1; the D gene is possibly TRBD2 (6 bases). The J call may be wrong; the DNA end is better matched by TRBJ2-7. From germline, CDR1 is SGHRS and CDR2 YFSETQ. The CDR3 spans 16 residues. The CDR3 is CASSLSLRGSYNEQYF. As DNA, the CDR3 is TGCGCCAGCAGCTTGAGTTTGCGGGGCTCCTACAATGAGCAGTACTTC.

This clonotype occurred a few times. The chain couples TRBV5-5 to TRBJ1-2; D is unresolved. The CDR3 has 14 amino acids. The germline V and J ends were trimmed by 2 bases and 1 base, with 9 bases remaining between them. CDR1 is SGHKS and CDR2 is YYEKEE in the germline V gene (reference sequence). The CDR3, as DNA: TGTGCCAGCAGCTTTTCAGACGGTAACTATGGCTACACCTTC. It yields the protein CASSFSDGNYGYTF.

The table lists this clonotype with a few counts. The chain couples TRBV4-3 to TRBJ2-7; the match to TRBD1 covers 9 bases. With V trimmed by 1 base and J by 2 bases, 3 bases remained unmatched. The length of the CDR3 is 15 residues. Germline values: CDR1 LGHNA, CDR2 YSLEER. The DNA for the CDR3 is TGCGCCAGCAGCCAAGTCCGGACAGGGGCCTACGAGCAGTACTTC. As protein: CASSQVRTGAYEQYF.

This rearrangement joins TRBV20-1 to TRBJ2-3; 13 bases are shared with TRBD2. This CDR3 is 15 amino acids long. The trim removed 0 bases at V and 4 bases at J, leaving 1 base unmatched. The germline CDR1 and CDR2 sequences are DFQATT and SNEGSKA (reference sequence). The CDR3 region is CSARDGLAGADTQYF. CDR3 DNA: TGCAGTGCTAGAGATGGACTAGCGGGGGCAGATACGCAGTATTTT.

This clonotype was observed a few times. DNA of the CDR3: TGTGCCAGCAGCACTGGACTGCCTTCTAACTATGGCTACACCTTC. It codes for CASSTGLPSNYGYTF. This chain uses TRBV13 with TRBJ1-2; D gene uncertain. V was clipped by 5 bases and J by 0 bases, with 13 bases between them. Germline V gene lookup returns CDR1 PRHDT and CDR2 FYEKMQ (reference sequence). The CDR3 sequence is 15 residues long.

The chain employs TRBV12-3 or TRBV12-4 and TRBJ1-5; D is unclear. The CDR3 is 13 residues long. Trimming stripped 3 bases from V and 4 bases from J, with 7 bases between. The CDR3: CASSFLENQPQHF. CDR3 nucleotide sequence: TGTGCCAGCAGTTTTCTAGAAAATCAGCCCCAGCATTTT.

The count of this clonotype is one. This rearrangement joins TRBV4-1 to TRBJ2-2, with TRBD2 identical over 7 bases. The CDR3 length is 18 residues. After removal of 4 bases from V and 4 bases from J, the junction contained 15 bases not matched to a gene. Germline CDR1 reads MGHRA; CDR2 reads YSYEKL. The CDR3 protein is CASSRHPLAGGTTGELFF. The CDR3 nucleotides are TGCGCCAGCAGCCGCCATCCACTTGCCGGGGGGACCACCGGGGAGCTGTTTTTT.